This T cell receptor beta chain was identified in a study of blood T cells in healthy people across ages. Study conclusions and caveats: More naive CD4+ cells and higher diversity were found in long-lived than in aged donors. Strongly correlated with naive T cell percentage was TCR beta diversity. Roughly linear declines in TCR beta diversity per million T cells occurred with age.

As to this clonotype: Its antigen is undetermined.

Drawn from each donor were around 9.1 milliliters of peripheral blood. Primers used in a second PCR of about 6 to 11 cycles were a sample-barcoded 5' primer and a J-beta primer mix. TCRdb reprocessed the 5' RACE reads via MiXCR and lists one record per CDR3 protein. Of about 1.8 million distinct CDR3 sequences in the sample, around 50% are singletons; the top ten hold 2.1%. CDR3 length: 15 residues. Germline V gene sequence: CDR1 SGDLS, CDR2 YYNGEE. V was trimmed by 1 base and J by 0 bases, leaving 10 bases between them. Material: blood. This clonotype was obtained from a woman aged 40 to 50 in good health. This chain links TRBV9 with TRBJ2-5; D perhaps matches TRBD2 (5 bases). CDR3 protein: CASSVTSGYQETQYF. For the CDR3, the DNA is TGTGCCAGCAGCGTAACATCGGGGTACCAAGAGACCCAGTACTTC.